This entry lists 14 T cell receptor beta chains sequenced from one sample in a study of CD8 T cells in ankylosing spondylitis. From the 5' RACE reads, TCRdb called clonotypes with MiXCR, one entry per CDR3 protein. Of roughly 260,000 distinct CDR3 sequences listed, 20% are singletons. The sequenced sample consisted of blood, either unsorted or a sorted T cell fraction (not recorded which). These TCRs come from a male donor with ankylosing spondylitis or in good health (not recorded which).

This clonotype was observed at least ten times. The chain joins TRBV5-1 to TRBJ2-3; D is ambiguous. V lost 8 bases to trimming and J lost 6 bases, with 10 bases between them. This CDR3 spans 11 amino acids. The germline V gene encodes CDR1 SGHRS and CDR2 YFSETQ. The CDR3 spells CASPRRDTQYF. The CDR3 DNA follows: TGCGCCAGTCCCCGAAGGGATACGCAGTATTTT.

The sample holds many counts of this clonotype. This chain uses TRBV29-1 with TRBJ2-5; the D gene is possibly TRBD1 (6 bases). The CDR3 is 12 amino acids. V dropped 4 bases and J dropped 4 bases, with 10 bases sitting between them. CDR1 and CDR2 (germline): SQVTM, ANQGSEA. CDR3 loop: CSVAGQSETQYF. The CDR3 region has the DNA TGCAGCGTTGCAGGACAGTCAGAGACCCAGTACTTC.

The chain recombines TRBV19 with TRBJ1-5; 9 bases fit TRBD1. CDR1 is LNHDA and CDR2 is SQIVND in the germline V gene (reference sequence). The CDR3 totals 15 residues. With V trimmed by 5 bases and J by 7 bases, 9 bases remained unmatched. The CDR3 loop is CASSGTGGPGQPQHF. The CDR3 DNA is TGTGCCAGTAGTGGCACAGGGGGCCCGGGGCAGCCCCAGCATTTT.

As for this clonotype: The missing conserved phenylalanine or tryptophan at the end of this CDR3 makes a read error likely. This chain connects TRBV20-1 to TRBJ1-1; D remains ambiguous. CDR3 length equals 14 residues. Germline V gene lookup returns CDR1 DFQATT and CDR2 SNEGSKA (reference sequence). The V and J ends lost 7 bases and 4 bases respectively, with 19 bases between them. CDR3 region: CSVPGRVGSTEAFL. In DNA form, the CDR3 reads TGCAGTGTCCCTGGGAGGGTAGGAAGCACTGAAGCTTTCCTT.

The genes are TRBV5-5 and TRBJ1-1; 7 positions agree with TRBD1. J lost 10 bases, V lost 5 bases, and 14 bases had no gene match. The germline V gene encodes CDR1 SGHKS and CDR2 YYEKEE (reference sequence). The CDR3 has 14 residues. CDR3 loop: CASRATGQPIGAFF. The CDR3 nucleotides read TGTGCCAGCAGAGCTACGGGACAGCCGATCGGAGCTTTCTTT.

The chain has TRBV4-1 and TRBJ1-6, with 8 bases lining up with TRBD1. Germline trimming cut 4 bases from V and 4 bases from J; bases unmatched to any gene: 3. Germline CDR1 MGHRA, CDR2 YSYEKL. CDR3 size: 15 residues. The CDR3 sequence: CASSRGQGYNSPLHF. In nucleotides, the CDR3 is TGCGCCAGCAGCCGCGGACAGGGTTATAATTCACCCCTCCACTTT.

This clonotype was counted at least ten times. V gene TRBV7-2 combines with J gene TRBJ2-3; 13 bases align to TRBD2. Germline V gene data show CDR1 as SGHTA and CDR2 as FQGNSA. The CDR3 spans 15 residues. V trimming: 5 bases; J trimming: 8 bases; junction bases outside the gene matches: 7. The CDR3 DNA is TGTGCCAGCAGCCCAGTCACTAGCGGGGGGGGTACGCAGTATTTT. The encoded protein is CASSPVTSGGGTQYF.

This clonotype has only a few counts. The V and J genes are TRBV11-2 and TRBJ2-7; D remains unclear. This CDR3 has 13 residues. Germline assignment: CDR1 SGHAT and CDR2 FQNNGV. V lost 1 base to trimming and J lost 1 base, with 5 bases between them. The CDR3, as DNA: TGTGCCAGCAGCTTAGCACAGTCCTACGAGCAGTACGTC. As protein: CASSLAQSYEQYV.

V is TRBV2 and J is TRBJ2-5, with D perhaps TRBD1 (6 bases). CDR3 length equals 15 residues. Looked up from germline, CDR1 is SNHLY and CDR2 is FYNNEI. The V end lost 0 bases, the J end lost 2 bases, and 10 bases lay between the germline ends. The CDR3, as DNA: TGTGCCAGCAGTGAAGCCAGGGGAAGACAAGAGACCCAGTACTTC. Translation gives CASSEARGRQETQYF.

The CDR3 here is CASSSTGGSYEQYV. CDR3 coding DNA: TGTGCCAGCAGCTCGACAGGGGGTTCCTACGAGCAGTACGTC. This chain connects TRBV5-6 to TRBJ2-7; 9 positions agree with TRBD1. Germline V gene lookup returns CDR1 SGHDT and CDR2 YYEEEE. The CDR3 length is 14 residues. Trimming took 3 bases from V and 1 from J; bases not matched to a gene: 2.

This clonotype occurred a few times. This sequence joins TRBV12-3 or TRBV12-4 and TRBJ1-5; 8 bases agree with TRBD1. CDR3 length equals 15 residues. The V and J ends lost 6 bases and 4 bases, in that order; junction bases with no gene match: 8. The CDR3 nucleotides read TGTGCCAGCAGACTAGGACAGGGTGAAAATCAGCCCCAGCATTTT. This sequence encodes CASRLGQGENQPQHF.

In this sample, this clonotype turned up once. The junction departs from germline at one end; a sequencing error may be responsible. DNA of the CDR3: TGTACCAGTACGACAGCGAACACTGAAGCTTTCTTT. Its translation is CTSTTANTEAFF. The chain employs TRBV2 and TRBJ1-1; a weak D match, TRBD1 (5 bases). Germline V gene data show CDR1 as SNHLY and CDR2 as FYNNEI. The CDR3 spans 12 residues.

This chain links TRBV5-1 with TRBJ2-2; D not certain. The V and J ends lost 5 bases and 0 bases respectively, with 11 bases between them. Germline-derived CDR1 and CDR2 are SGHRS and YFSETQ. This CDR3 region has 15 residues. This chain's CDR3 is CASSQDVANTGELFF. As DNA, the CDR3 is TGCGCCAGCAGTCAGGACGTCGCGAACACCGGGGAGCTGTTTTTT.

This clonotype was found a few times. This chain's CDR3 is CAWSYNDFLEAFF. CDR3 sequence (DNA): TGTGCCTGGAGTTATAATGACTTTTTAGAAGCTTTCTTT. J is TRBJ1-1 and V is TRBV30; D call uncertain. The ends were cut back, 2 bases at V and 8 bases at J, with 15 bases in the middle. Germline CDR1 reads GTSNPN; CDR2 reads SVGIG (reference sequence). The CDR3 has 13 residues.